One sample yielded the 15 T cell receptor beta chains listed below, sequenced in a study of molecular identifiers for immune sequencing clone quantification (dated by TCRdb to 2016 to 2019). Libraries came from PCR. The reads were generated on an Illumina HiSeq 4000. Using fastp at Q25 and MiXCR, TCRdb reprocessed the public reads and kept productive beta chains. Identical CDR3 proteins give one entry, which carries the most common genes and DNA. This sample is represented by about 640,000 distinct CDR3 sequences; 20% of them were singletons. Jointly, the top ten make up roughly 0.83% of the sample. The sample consisted of naive CD8+ T cells from blood, with Jurkat cell RNA spiked in. The cell subset or site label here, explained by the study, means: FACS-sorted CD8+CD4-CCR7+CD45RA+ naive T cells. The origin of the receptors is a human donor in good health. Some libraries in this study had Jurkat cell RNA spiked in.

With regard to this clonotype: One junction end disagrees with the germline gene, perhaps due to a read error. The J gene is TRBJ2-2, the V gene TRBV11-3; tentatively, D is TRBD1 or TRBD2 (6 bases each). CDR1 and CDR2 from the germline V gene are SGHNT and YENEEA. This CDR3 comprises 14 residues. CDR3 sequence: CASSPFTGAGGLFF. CDR3 in DNA: TGTGCCAGCAGCCCCTTCACGGGGGCCGGGGGGCTGTTTTTT.

At least ten counts were recorded for this clonotype. The chain links TRBV6-2 or TRBV6-3 to TRBJ2-7, with TRBD1 matching 7 bases. V lost 6 bases to trimming and J lost 4 bases; unmatched junction nucleotides: 6. Germline CDR1 MNHEY, CDR2 SVGEGT. The CDR3 is 13 residues long. In nucleotides, the CDR3 is TGTGCCAGCAGACCGACAGGGACGTACGAGCAGTACTTC. Translation gives CASRPTGTYEQYF.

Only a few counts were recorded for this clonotype. The chain is built from TRBV7-9 and TRBJ1-1, with 10 bases fitting TRBD1. The CDR3 runs to 17 residues. Germline V gene lookup returns CDR1 SEHNR and CDR2 FQNEAQ (reference sequence). The ends lost 7 bases at V and 1 base at J; junction bases unmatched: 12. The CDR3 DNA reads as TGTGCCAGCAACCCACCTTTGGGGGACAGGGGGAACACTGAAGCTTTCTTT. It yields the protein CASNPPLGDRGNTEAFF.

This clonotype was counted ten times or more. J is TRBJ2-5 and V is TRBV5-6; maybe TRBD1 (5 bases). The CDR3 covers 16 residues. With 1 base removed from V and 1 base from J, the gap between germline ends came to 14 bases. CDR1 is SGHDT, CDR2 YYEEEE, per germline. CDR3 sequence reads: CASSLMPGPLQETQYF. Here the CDR3 DNA reads TGTGCCAGCAGCTTGATGCCAGGGCCCCTCCAAGAGACCCAGTACTTC.

To note about this clonotype: Just one base apart from a much larger clone, this may be a read error. The J gene is TRBJ2-6, the V gene TRBV6-5; possible D gene TRBD1, 6 bases. The CDR3 extends over 16 amino acids. CDR1 is MNHEY, CDR2 SVGAGI, per germline. V dropped 8 bases and J dropped 0 bases, with 14 bases sitting between them. Written as DNA, the CDR3 is TGTGCCAGCGGAGAATGGACAGCCTCTGGGGCCAACGTCCTGACTTTC. It yields the protein CASGEWTASGANVLTF.

This clonotype was observed many times. The chain recombines TRBV27 with TRBJ1-6; D not resolved. Trimming removed 6 bases from V and 7 bases from J, with 13 bases in between. CDR1 and CDR2 from the germline V gene are MNHEY and SMNVEV (reference sequence). The CDR3 has 14 amino acids. The CDR3 region has the DNA TGTGCCAGCAGACTCTCTGGAGGAAATTCACCCCTCCACTTT. This codes for CASRLSGGNSPLHF.

This clonotype was recorded a few times. The chain employs TRBV19 and TRBJ1-1; no clear D gene. The CDR3 totals 15 residues. Germline CDR1 reads LNHDA; CDR2 reads SQIVND (reference sequence). V lost 5 bases and J lost 0, with 13 bases in between. This CDR3 reads CASSWNSALNTEAFF. CDR3 nucleotide sequence: TGTGCCAGTAGTTGGAACAGCGCTTTGAACACTGAAGCTTTCTTT.

On this clonotype itself: The conserved final phenylalanine or tryptophan is absent from the CDR3, which likely points to a read error. This chain joins TRBV13 and TRBJ2-3, with TRBD2 identical over 9 bases. CDR1 and CDR2 from the germline V gene are PRHDT and FYEKMQ (reference sequence). J lost 6 bases, V lost 6 bases, and 7 bases had no gene match. The CDR3 is 14 residues long. The chain's CDR3 is CASRPLAGDDTQYS. CDR3 sequence (DNA): TGTGCCAGCAGACCACTAGCGGGTGACGATACGCAGTATTCT.

Concerning this clonotype itself: A much larger clone is a single base away; this may be a read error. The chain is built from TRBV6-1 and TRBJ2-7; no reliable D call. In germline, CDR1 is MNHNS, CDR2 SASEGT. CDR3 length: 11 residues. V was trimmed by 8 bases and J by 2 bases, leaving 7 bases between them. CDR3 sequence: CASGQTYEQYF. CDR3 nucleotides: TGTGCCAGCGGGCAGACCTACGAGCAGTACTTC.

In this sample, this clonotype turned up many times. V and J are TRBV7-6 and TRBJ2-2; D possibly corresponds to TRBD2 (5 bases). The CDR3 has 14 amino acids. V was shortened by 6 bases and J by 6 bases, with 14 bases between the two germline ends. CDR1 and CDR2 (germline): SGHVS, FNYEAQ. The CDR3 loop is CASRNGVEPGELFF. The CDR3 nucleotides are TGTGCCAGCAGAAACGGGGTCGAGCCCGGGGAGCTGTTTTTT. Supplemented by reference TRBV7-6 and TRBJ2-2, the full variable domain reads GAGVSQSPRYKVTKRGQDVALRCDPISGHVSLYWYRQALGQGPEFLTYFNYEAQQDKSGLPNDRFSAERPEGSISTLTIQRTEQRDSAMYRCASRNGVEPGELFFGEGSRLTVL.

There are many counts of this clonotype. V is TRBV5-1 and J is TRBJ1-1; tentatively, D is TRBD1 (5 bases). This CDR3 has 12 residues. The germline gives CDR1 SGHRS, CDR2 YFSETQ. V lost 0 bases, J lost 7 bases, and 7 bases lay in between. CDR3 nucleotides: TGCGCCAGCAGCTTGGTTGACAGTGAAGCTTTCTTT. The encoded protein is CASSLVDSEAFF. Looking up the rest from reference TRBV5-1 and TRBJ1-1 gives the full variable domain: KAGVTQTPRYLIKTRGQQVTLSCSPISGHRSVSWYQQTPGQGLQFLFEYFSETQRNKGNFPGRFSGRQFSNSRSEMNVSTLELGDSALYLCASSLVDSEAFFGQGTRLTVV.

Only a few counts were recorded for this clonotype. The gene calls are TRBV5-6 and TRBJ1-6; D is perhaps TRBD1 (5 bases). Trimming stripped 4 bases from V and 7 bases from J, with 15 bases between. This CDR3 has 15 amino acids. Germline loops: CDR1 SGHDT, CDR2 YYEEEE. Written as DNA, the CDR3 is TGTGCCAGCAGCCTGTTCCAACAGGAAAATTCACCCCTCCACTTT. Translation: CASSLFQQENSPLHF.

The chain is built from TRBV18 and TRBJ1-2, with D uncertain. Germline-derived CDR1 and CDR2 are KGHSH and LQKENI. The CDR3 is 12 residues long. Trimming took off 4 bases at V and 7 bases at J, with 10 bases between the two ends. CDR3 coding DNA: TGTGCCAGCTCACAAGACGGGTCTGGCTACACCTTC. Its translation: CASSQDGSGYTF.

The sample holds a few counts of this clonotype. A much larger clone lies a single base off, so this may be a read error. This rearrangement joins TRBV7-9 to TRBJ1-1; D gene unclear. The CDR3 runs 11 residues. CDR1 and CDR2 from the germline V gene are SEHNR and FQNEAQ (reference sequence). CDR3 sequence (DNA): TGTTCCAGCAGCACCTCCACTGAAGCTTTCTTT. Amino acids: CSSSTSTEAFF.

Ten or more counts support this clonotype. V and J are TRBV28 and TRBJ1-4; D gene uncertain. The germline V gene has CDR1 MDHEN and CDR2 SYDVKM. Trimming removed 5 bases at V and 10 bases at J, with 11 bases between. The CDR3 runs 12 residues. CDR3 DNA: TGTGCCAGCAGTAGCGCCCCTGGAAAACTGTTTTTT. Translating gives CASSSAPGKLFF. Complete variable domain (other parts from reference TRBV28 and TRBJ1-4): DVKVTQSSRYLVKRTGEKVFLECVQDMDHENMFWYRQDPGLGLRLIYFSYDVKMKEKGDIPEGYSVSREKKERFSLILESASTNQTSMYLCASSSAPGKLFFGSGTQLSVL.